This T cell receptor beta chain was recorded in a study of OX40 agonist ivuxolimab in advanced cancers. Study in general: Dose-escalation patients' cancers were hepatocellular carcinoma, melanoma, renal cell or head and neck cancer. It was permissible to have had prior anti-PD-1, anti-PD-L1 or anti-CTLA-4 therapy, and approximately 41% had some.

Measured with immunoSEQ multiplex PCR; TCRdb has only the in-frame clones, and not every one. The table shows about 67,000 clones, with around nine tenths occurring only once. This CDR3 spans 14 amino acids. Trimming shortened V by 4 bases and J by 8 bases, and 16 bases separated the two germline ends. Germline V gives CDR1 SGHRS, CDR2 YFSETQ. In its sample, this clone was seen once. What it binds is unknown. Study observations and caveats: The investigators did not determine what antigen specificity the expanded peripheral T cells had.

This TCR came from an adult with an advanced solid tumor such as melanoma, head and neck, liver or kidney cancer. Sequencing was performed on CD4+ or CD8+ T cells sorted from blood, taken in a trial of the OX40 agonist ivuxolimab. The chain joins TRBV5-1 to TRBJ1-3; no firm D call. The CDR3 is CASSPTPAQDTIYF. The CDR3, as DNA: TGCGCCAGCAGCCCGACGCCCGCCCAGGACACCATATATTTT.